The 27 T cell receptor beta chains reported below all come from one sample, sequenced in a study of T-cell reconstitution after alpha-beta-depleted transplantation in children. Preparation of the TCRbeta library was carried out with unique molecular identifiers. Each CDR3 protein gets one entry after TCRdb re-called the PCR reads with MiXCR. This table holds about 610,000 distinct CDR3 sequences, roughly 10% found once. The starting material was PBMCs from the stem cell graft donor, obtained from the stem cell graft. The receptors stem from a human donor who donated a stem cell graft to a child with acute myeloid leukemia.

The rearrangement joins TRBV6-5 to TRBJ1-2; D may be TRBD1 (6 bases). Deletions cut 4 bases from V and 7 bases from J, with 16 bases between. The germline V gene has CDR1 MNHEY and CDR2 SVGAGI. This CDR3 region has 14 residues. The CDR3 nucleotides are TGTGCCAGCAGTTCCCCAGGGGCCGCAGGTGGCTACACCTTC. This gives the protein CASSSPGAAGGYTF.

This clonotype was detected only a few times. The rearrangement links TRBV27 to TRBJ2-1, with D maybe TRBD2 (5 bases). The germline V gene encodes CDR1 MNHEY and CDR2 SMNVEV (reference sequence). The CDR3 covers 15 residues. Between the trimmed V and J ends, which lost 10 bases and 5 bases, there was a span of 21 bases. The CDR3 DNA follows: TGTGCCACCAAAGGTTGGGGAGCGAACCACAATGAGCAGTTCTTC. Translating gives CATKGWGANHNEQFF.

This clonotype was counted ten times or more. The V and J genes are TRBV29-1 and TRBJ2-7; 7 nucleotides align to TRBD1. CDR3 size: 14 residues. From germline, CDR1 is SQVTM and CDR2 ANQGSEA. V lost 6 bases, J lost 2 bases, and 10 bases stayed unmatched. CDR3 coding DNA: TGCAGCGTCTCACAACCGGGACAGACCTACGAGCAGTACTTC. Its translation is CSVSQPGQTYEQYF.

A few counts support this clonotype. The chain employs TRBV24-1 and TRBJ2-2, with D hard to call. V was cut by 0 bases and J by 4 bases, with 8 bases left in between. The CDR3 runs 15 residues. Germline V CDR1 and CDR2: KGHDR, SFDVKD. CDR3 sequence reads: CATSDLSPRTGELFF. CDR3 DNA sequence: TGTGCCACCAGTGATTTGAGCCCTCGCACCGGGGAGCTGTTTTTT.

With respect to this clonotype: A clone one base away is much larger, so this may be a read error. The conserved closing phenylalanine or tryptophan is absent in this CDR3, likely reflecting a read error. The chain links TRBV29-1 to TRBJ1-1; tentatively, D is TRBD1 (6 bases). CDR1 and CDR2 (germline): SQVTM, ANQGSEA. V lost 3 bases to trimming and J lost 3 bases, with 20 bases between them. The CDR3 sequence is 16 residues long. Here the CDR3 DNA reads TGCAGCGTTGACGGGCCAGGGGTGGTGCACCACACTGAAGCTTTCTGT. Protein sequence: CSVDGPGVVHHTEAFC.

There are many counts of this clonotype. This chain uses TRBV29-1 with TRBJ2-1, with TRBD1 matching 7 bases. The CDR3 extends over 12 amino acids. From germline, CDR1 is SQVTM and CDR2 ANQGSEA. V dropped 7 bases and J dropped 7; count of bases not matched to a gene: 7. This CDR3 reads CSAESGGNEQFF. The CDR3 DNA is TGCAGCGCTGAGTCAGGGGGAAATGAGCAGTTCTTC.

The V and J genes are TRBV23-1 and TRBJ2-7; 8 nucleotides align to TRBD2. TRBV23-1 has ORF status, its function being uncertain. The CDR3 runs 15 residues. J lost 5 bases, V lost 0 bases, and 6 bases had no gene match. The CDR3: CASSQSSGGGNEQYF. CDR3 coding DNA: TGCGCCAGCAGTCAATCGTCGGGCGGGGGGAACGAGCAGTACTTC.

This clonotype was observed at least ten times. V usage is TRBV20-1 and J usage is TRBJ2-3, with D perhaps matching TRBD2 (6 bases). The germline V gene encodes CDR1 DFQATT and CDR2 SNEGSKA (reference sequence). The CDR3 spans 16 residues. Trimming left V 5 bases short and J 5 bases short, with 23 bases between. The CDR3 DNA reads TGCAGTGCTTGGTTTCCGGGGGAGAGGGCGGAAGATACGCAGTATTTT. Translating it yields CSAWFPGERAEDTQYF.

This clonotype was counted ten times or more. V usage is TRBV4-3 and J usage is TRBJ2-1, with 11 bases fitting TRBD2. The CDR3 loop spans 19 amino acids. V lost 0 bases and J lost 7; bases outside the gene matches: 14. Germline assignment: CDR1 LGHNA and CDR2 YSLEER. For the CDR3, the DNA is TGCGCCAGCAGCCAAGATTTTGGGATACTTAGCGGGAGGGGAAATGAGCAGTTCTTC. Translated, it gives CASSQDFGILSGRGNEQFF.

This chain joins TRBV6-2 or TRBV6-3 and TRBJ1-5, with D tentatively TRBD1 (5 bases). Trimming removed 4 bases at V and 7 bases at J, with 20 bases between. CDR3 size: 16 residues. The germline V gene has CDR1 MNHEY and CDR2 SVGEGT. CDR3 DNA sequence: TGTGCCAGCAGTTTGTGGGTGGGCAGGGACCTGCAGCCCCAGCATTTT. It is translated as CASSLWVGRDLQPQHF.

This rearrangement joins TRBV27 to TRBJ2-7, with 9 bases fitting TRBD2. V gave up 1 base and J gave up 5 bases; unmatched junction bases: 15. CDR1 is MNHEY and CDR2 is SMNVEV in the germline V gene (reference sequence). This CDR3 comprises 18 residues. The CDR3: CASSLYAWGASGNNEQYF. CDR3 DNA sequence: TGTGCCAGCAGTTTATATGCTTGGGGGGCTAGCGGGAATAACGAGCAGTACTTC.

V is TRBV20-1 and J is TRBJ1-1; D is ambiguous. The CDR3 runs to 14 residues. The ends were cut back, 5 bases at V and 0 bases at J, with 13 bases in the middle. Germline V CDR1 and CDR2: DFQATT, SNEGSKA (reference sequence). The CDR3 here is CSAWAAAVNTEAFF. CDR3 in DNA: TGCAGTGCTTGGGCCGCAGCCGTGAACACTGAAGCTTTCTTT.

This clonotype was observed a few times. The chain couples TRBV29-1 to TRBJ1-1; D perhaps matches TRBD1 (5 bases). V lost 3 bases to trimming and J lost 7 bases, with 12 bases between them. This CDR3 is built from 12 residues. CDR1 and CDR2 (germline): SQVTM, ANQGSEA. CDR3 in amino acids: CSVDQGPYEAFF. The CDR3, as DNA: TGCAGCGTTGACCAGGGACCTTATGAAGCTTTCTTT.

This rearrangement joins TRBV4-3 to TRBJ2-1; TRBD2 agrees at 9 bases. CDR1 is LGHNA and CDR2 is YSLEER in the germline V gene. The ends lost 5 bases at V and 3 bases at J; junction bases unmatched: 11. The CDR3 covers 17 residues. In nucleotides, the CDR3 is TGCGCCAGCAGCGAGCGGGATAGCGGGAGAGGCTACAATGAGCAGTTCTTC. The encoded protein is CASSERDSGRGYNEQFF.

This clonotype has more than one count but fewer than ten. The chain recombines TRBV29-1 with TRBJ2-7; 10 positions match TRBD2. There are 14 residues in the CDR3. Trimming took 2 bases from V and 6 from J; bases not matched to a gene: 7. CDR1 and CDR2 from the germline V gene are SQVTM and ANQGSEA. The CDR3 coding sequence is TGCAGCGTTGAACCCGGGACTAGCGAGACCGAGCAGTACTTC. This gives the protein CSVEPGTSETEQYF.

The chain combines TRBV3-1 with TRBJ2-7; the D is unclear. V lost 3 bases to trimming and J lost 7 bases, with 13 bases between them. CDR1 and CDR2 (germline): LGHDT, YNNKEL (reference sequence). The CDR3 is 13 residues long. Written as DNA, the CDR3 is TGTGCCAGCAGCCAGATTGGAACTGGGGAGCAGTACTTC. Translation gives CASSQIGTGEQYF.

The V call is TRBV10-3, the J call TRBJ2-1; the match to TRBD2 covers 8 bases. CDR3 size: 15 residues. Per the germline V gene, CDR1 is ENHRY and CDR2 is SYGVKD. V gave up 5 bases and J gave up 7 bases; unmatched junction bases: 10. CDR3 amino acids: CAISSFPGLENEQFF. In DNA, the CDR3 is TGTGCCATCAGTTCTTTCCCGGGACTAGAAAATGAGCAGTTCTTC.

This clonotype turned up a few times. The J gene is TRBJ2-1, the V gene TRBV2; 8 bases map to TRBD2. The CDR3 is 15 amino acids. In germline, CDR1 is SNHLY, CDR2 FYNNEI. Losses at the gene ends were 0 bases for V and 9 bases for J; bases not matched to a gene: 7. In nucleotides, the CDR3 is TGTGCCAGCAGTGAAGCACCGGGAGGGGTGATTGAGCAGTTCTTC. Translated, it gives CASSEAPGGVIEQFF.

Only a few counts were recorded for this clonotype. The rearrangement links TRBV6-5 to TRBJ2-5; no firm D call. V was pared by 0 bases and J by 1 base, with 6 bases between. The CDR3 consists of 14 residues. Germline-derived CDR1 and CDR2 are MNHEY and SVGAGI. CDR3 in amino acids: CASSYSGFQETQYF. In DNA, the CDR3 is TGTGCCAGCAGTTACTCTGGATTCCAAGAGACCCAGTACTTC.

The gene calls are TRBV19 and TRBJ2-4, with no clear D. The ends were cut back, 4 bases at V and 5 bases at J, with 9 bases in the middle. This CDR3 comprises 13 residues. Per germline, CDR1 LNHDA and CDR2 SQIVND (reference sequence). The CDR3 sequence: CASSTQKENIQYF. The DNA for the CDR3 is TGTGCCAGTAGTACACAGAAAGAAAACATTCAGTACTTC.

The sample holds a few counts of this clonotype. J is TRBJ2-1 and V is TRBV4-2; weak D call: TRBD2 (6 bases). V dropped 1 base and J dropped 3 bases, with 13 bases sitting between them. The CDR3 is 16 amino acids. The germline V gene has CDR1 LGHNA and CDR2 YNFKEQ. The CDR3 DNA is TGTGCCAGCAGCCAAGGGACCGGGACTGGCTACAATGAGCAGTTCTTC. This encodes CASSQGTGTGYNEQFF.

The chain employs TRBV6-1 and TRBJ1-1; tentatively, D is TRBD1 (6 bases). This CDR3 region has 15 residues. CDR1 is MNHNS and CDR2 is SASEGT in the germline V gene. The V gene lost 5 bases and the J gene lost 5 bases, with 18 bases spanning the gap. The CDR3 coding sequence is TGTGCCAGCAGTAGATCCGGGACATCGGAAACTGAAGCTTTCTTT. Translating it yields CASSRSGTSETEAFF.

The chain carries TRBV7-2 and TRBJ2-4; unclear D gene. The CDR3 runs to 16 residues. V lost 5 bases to trimming and J lost 3 bases, with 17 bases between them. Per the germline V gene, CDR1 is SGHTA and CDR2 is FQGNSA. CDR3 sequence reads: CASSPSRQLGKNIQYF. CDR3 sequence (DNA): TGTGCCAGCAGCCCCAGTCGGCAATTGGGCAAAAACATTCAGTACTTC.

This rearrangement joins TRBV29-1 to TRBJ2-5, with 7 bases aligning to TRBD2. With V trimmed by 8 bases and J by 5 bases, 8 bases remained unmatched. Germline values: CDR1 SQVTM, CDR2 ANQGSEA. The CDR3 consists of 12 residues. CDR3 in amino acids: CSYWGGGETQYF. The DNA of the CDR3 is TGCAGCTACTGGGGGGGGGGTGAGACCCAGTACTTC.

The chain recombines TRBV18 with TRBJ2-7; TRBD2 matches 10 bases. The length of the CDR3 is 15 residues. Germline values: CDR1 KGHSH, CDR2 LQKENI. V was clipped by 0 bases and J by 6 bases; unmatched bases: 5. The CDR3 coding sequence is TGTGCCAGCTCACCACCTCTAGCGGGAGTAGGCGAGCAGTACTTC. Protein product: CASSPPLAGVGEQYF. The whole variable domain, filled in from reference TRBV18 and TRBJ2-7, reads NAGVMQNPRHLVRRRGQEARLRCSPMKGHSHVYWYRQLPEEGLKFMVYLQKENIIDESGMPKERFSAEFPKEGPSILRIQQVVRGDSAAYFCASSPPLAGVGEQYFGPGTRLTVT.

This clonotype was observed many times. The V call is TRBV6-1, the J call TRBJ2-7, with 8 bases that match TRBD1. The CDR3 is 17 amino acids. Germline assignment: CDR1 MNHNS and CDR2 SASEGT. The junction had 16 bases not matched to a gene; V was cut back by 5 bases and J by 4 bases. CDR3 coding DNA: TGTGCCAGCAGTCGGAACCCGGACAGGGCCTTTAGGTACGAGCAGTACTTC. Translated, it gives CASSRNPDRAFRYEQYF.

This clonotype was counted many times. The V and J genes are TRBV28 and TRBJ2-3, with TRBD1 identical over 8 bases. Germline CDR1 MDHEN, CDR2 SYDVKM. V lost 4 bases and J lost 5; bases outside the gene matches: 14. CDR3 size: 17 residues. As DNA, the CDR3 is TGTGCCAGCAGTTCCCAGAGGCGGGGACAGGCAGGAGATACGCAGTATTTT. Residues: CASSSQRRGQAGDTQYF.